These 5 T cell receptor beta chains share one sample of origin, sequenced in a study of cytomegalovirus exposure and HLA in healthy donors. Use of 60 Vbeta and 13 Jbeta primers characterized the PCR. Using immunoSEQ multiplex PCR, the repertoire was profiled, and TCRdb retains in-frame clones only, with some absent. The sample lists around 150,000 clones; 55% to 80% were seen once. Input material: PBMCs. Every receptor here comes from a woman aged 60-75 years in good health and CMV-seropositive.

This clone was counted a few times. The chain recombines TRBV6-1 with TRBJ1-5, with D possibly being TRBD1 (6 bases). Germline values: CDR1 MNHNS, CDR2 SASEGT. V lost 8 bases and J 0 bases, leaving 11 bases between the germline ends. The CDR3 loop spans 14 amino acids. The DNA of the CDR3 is TGTGCCAGCCGGACAGTTTATAGCAATCAGCCCCAGCATTTT. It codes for CASRTVYSNQPQHF.

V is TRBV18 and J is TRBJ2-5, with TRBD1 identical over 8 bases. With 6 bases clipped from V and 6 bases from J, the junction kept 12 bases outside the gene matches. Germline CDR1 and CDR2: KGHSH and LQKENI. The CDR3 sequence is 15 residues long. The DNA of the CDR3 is TGTGCCAGCTCGCCCGGACAGGGTAACGCTCAGACCCAGTACTTC. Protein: CASSPGQGNAQTQYF.

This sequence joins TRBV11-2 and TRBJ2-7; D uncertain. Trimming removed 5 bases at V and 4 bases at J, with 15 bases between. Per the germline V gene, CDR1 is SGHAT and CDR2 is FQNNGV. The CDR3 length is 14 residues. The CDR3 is CASSRRLNSYEQYF. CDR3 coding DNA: TGTGCCAGCAGCCGGAGACTGAATTCATACGAGCAGTACTTC.

The CDR3 sequence is CASSEAARRATNEKLFF. As DNA, the CDR3 is TGTGCCAGCAGTGAAGCGGCACGGAGGGCAACTAATGAAAAACTGTTTTTT. This chain links TRBV6-1 with TRBJ1-4; D remains ambiguous. V was pared by 0 bases and J by 0 bases, with 11 bases between. This CDR3 is 17 amino acids long. Germline CDR1 reads MNHNS; CDR2 reads SASEGT.

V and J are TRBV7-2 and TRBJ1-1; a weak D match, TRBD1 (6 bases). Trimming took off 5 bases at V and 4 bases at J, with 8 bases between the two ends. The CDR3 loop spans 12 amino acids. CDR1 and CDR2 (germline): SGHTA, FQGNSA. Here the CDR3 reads CASSQGTTEAFF. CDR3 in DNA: TGTGCCAGCAGCCAGGGGACCACTGAAGCTTTCTTT.